Presented here are 18 T cell receptor beta chains from one specimen sequenced in a study of blood T cell repertoires in COVID-19. The data were produced by immunoSEQ multiplex PCR, yet TCRdb's version contains in-frame clones alone and is incomplete. Counted here are fewer than 500,000 clones, about 87% occurring once; the ten biggest clones make up roughly 0.78%. The specimen sequenced was peripheral blood. The receptors here all came from a man between 18 and 35 years old with COVID-19, enrolled during active disease.

The sample holds a few counts of this clone. The V and J genes are TRBV2 and TRBJ1-1, with 8 positions matching TRBD1. The CDR3 sequence is 16 residues long. With V trimmed by 4 bases and J by 0 bases, 7 bases remained unmatched. Germline V gives CDR1 SNHLY, CDR2 FYNNEI. CDR3 loop: CASSAGTGVMNTEAFF. The CDR3 DNA reads as TGTGCCAGCAGTGCAGGGACAGGTGTGATGAACACTGAAGCTTTCTTT.

V gene TRBV19 combines with J gene TRBJ1-1, with D maybe TRBD1 (6 bases). The germline V gene encodes CDR1 LNHDA and CDR2 SQIVND (reference sequence). Trimming removed 6 bases from V and 1 base from J, with 15 bases in between. CDR3 length: 15 residues. The CDR3 DNA is TGTGCCAGTAGCCTGACAGGCGGGTGGAACACTGAAGCTTTCTTT. Its translation is CASSLTGGWNTEAFF.

This chain links TRBV24-1 with TRBJ1-4; a possible D gene is TRBD1 (6 bases). Germline CDR1 KGHDR, CDR2 SFDVKD. This CDR3 region has 16 residues. V was pared by 4 bases and J by 5 bases, with 16 bases between. The CDR3 DNA is TGTGCCACCAGTGAGTCGACAGGCCACTGCAATGAAAAACTGTTTTTT. Amino acids: CATSESTGHCNEKLFF.

The J gene is TRBJ1-4, the V gene TRBV9; D possibly corresponds to TRBD1 (5 bases). Looked up from germline, CDR1 is SGDLS and CDR2 is YYNGEE. V lost 0 bases and J lost 8, with 17 bases in between. The CDR3 covers 16 residues. The CDR3 loop reads CASSVAGDSAGEKLFF. CDR3 in DNA: TGTGCCAGCAGCGTAGCTGGGGACTCGGCAGGGGAAAAACTGTTTTTT.

The chain combines TRBV15 with TRBJ2-2; the D gene is possibly TRBD1 (6 bases). Trimming shortened V by 7 bases and J by 6 bases, and 12 bases separated the two germline ends. The CDR3 totals 13 residues. The germline V gene has CDR1 LNHNV and CDR2 YYDKDF (reference sequence). Here the CDR3 DNA reads TGTGCCACCAAACAGGGTTATTCCGGGGAGCTGTTTTTT. This translates into CATKQGYSGELFF.

The chain employs TRBV19 and TRBJ2-2; D gene ambiguous. The germline V gene encodes CDR1 LNHDA and CDR2 SQIVND (reference sequence). Between the trimmed V and J ends, which lost 3 bases and 6 bases, there was a span of 11 bases. The CDR3 contains 14 residues. CDR3 in DNA: TGTGCCAGTAGTATTAACAGTGTTCCCGGGGAGCTGTTTTTT. Its translation is CASSINSVPGELFF.

The chain joins TRBV10-2 to TRBJ1-5; tentative D call: TRBD1 (6 bases). Trimming took off 2 bases at V and 7 bases at J, with 18 bases between the two ends. This CDR3 is built from 16 residues. Germline V lookup: CDR1 WSHSY, CDR2 SAAADI. The CDR3 sequence: CASSEGGPRGKQPQHF. DNA of the CDR3: TGCGCCAGCAGTGAGGGCGGGCCCAGGGGAAAACAGCCCCAGCATTTT.

The rearrangement uses TRBV5-1 and TRBJ1-1; D may be TRBD1 (6 bases). The ends were cut back, 4 bases at V and 1 base at J, with 8 bases in the middle. This CDR3 contains 13 residues. The germline CDR1 and CDR2 sequences are SGHRS and YFSETQ. The CDR3 loop is CASSPGENTEAFF. The CDR3 region has the DNA TGCGCCAGCAGCCCAGGGGAGAACACTGAAGCTTTCTTT.

The rearrangement links TRBV4-2 to TRBJ2-2; D may be TRBD1 (5 bases). From germline, CDR1 is LGHNA and CDR2 YNFKEQ. V was shortened by 4 bases and J by 5 bases, with 11 bases between the two germline ends. The CDR3 is made up of 14 amino acids. The CDR3 nucleotides are TGTGCCAGCAGCCCCCGGACATTTACCGGGGAGCTGTTTTTT. It is translated as CASSPRTFTGELFF.

Only a few counts were recorded for this clone. The chain uses TRBV29-1 and TRBJ1-1; 7 nucleotides line up with TRBD1. The CDR3 length is 13 residues. After removal of 6 bases from V and 1 base from J, the junction contained 5 bases not matched to a gene. CDR1 is SQVTM and CDR2 is ANQGSEA in the germline V gene. The CDR3 DNA follows: TGCAGCGTCGGTAACAGGGGGAACACTGAAGCTTTCTTT. This gives the protein CSVGNRGNTEAFF.

CDR3 sequence (DNA): TGTGCCAGCACCTTCGGACAGGGGGCGGGGGAGCAGTACTTC. This gives the protein CASTFGQGAGEQYF. V and J are TRBV25-1 and TRBJ2-7, with 11 bases identical to TRBD1. The germline V gene encodes CDR1 MGHDK and CDR2 SYGVNS. CDR3 size: 14 residues. The J segment lost 7 bases and the V segment lost 7 bases, leaving 9 bases of the junction unmatched.

The chain links TRBV24-1 to TRBJ1-5, with 9 positions matching TRBD1. The trim removed 4 bases at V and 3 bases at J, leaving 9 bases unmatched. CDR1 and CDR2 from the germline V gene are KGHDR and SFDVKD. The CDR3 consists of 17 residues. CDR3 DNA: TGTGCCACCAGTGACACCGGACAGGGGAAAGTCAATCAGCCCCAGCATTTT. Its translation: CATSDTGQGKVNQPQHF.

Details on this clone: The same CDR3 is also encoded by other DNA sequences in this sample. V is TRBV7-3 and J is TRBJ2-3, with D unresolved. V was shortened by 5 bases and J by 1 base, with 10 bases between the two germline ends. This CDR3 is 14 amino acids long. Looked up from germline, CDR1 is SGHTA and CDR2 is FQGTGA. The CDR3 DNA reads as TGTGCCAGCAGCCTAGGATCCGGCACAGATACGCAGTATTTT. Translating it yields CASSLGSGTDTQYF. The variable domain in full, with the rest retrieved from reference TRBV7-3 and TRBJ2-3, is GAGVSQTPSNKVTEKGKYVELRCDPISGHTALYWYRQSLGQGPEFLIYFQGTGAADDSGLPNDRFFAVRPEGSVSTLKIQRTERGDSAVYLCASSLGSGTDTQYFGPGTRLTVL.

V is TRBV6-5 and J is TRBJ2-2; D ambiguous. With 2 bases removed from V and 4 bases from J, the gap between germline ends came to 5 bases. The CDR3 covers 13 residues. Germline V lookup: CDR1 MNHEY, CDR2 SVGAGI. The DNA of the CDR3 is TGTGCCAGCAGTTACCGGGTCACCGGGGAGCTGTTTTTT. It specifies CASSYRVTGELFF.

The rearrangement joins TRBV28 to TRBJ2-3, with 8 bases lining up with TRBD2. This CDR3 has 15 amino acids. V lost 6 bases, J lost 5 bases, and 10 bases stayed unmatched. The germline gives CDR1 MDHEN, CDR2 SYDVKM. The CDR3 DNA follows: TGTGCCAGCAGGCCCGGGGGGGCGAGGATAGATACGCAGTATTTT. Translating gives CASRPGGARIDTQYF.

The gene calls are TRBV30 and TRBJ2-3; 10 bases fit TRBD2. The CDR3 has 14 amino acids. Germline CDR1 is GTSNPN and CDR2 is SVGIG (reference sequence). The junction had 4 bases not matched to a gene; V was cut back by 4 bases and J by 3 bases. As DNA, the CDR3 is TGTGCCTGGAATCTAGCGGGAGCTACAGATACGCAGTATTTT. Encoded protein: CAWNLAGATDTQYF.

This clone turned up a few times. The chain uses TRBV3-1 (or the pseudogene TRBV3-2) and TRBJ1-3; possibly TRBD1 for D (6 bases). This CDR3 has 11 amino acids. Germline CDR1 is LGHDT and CDR2 is YNNKEL (reference sequence). V lost 5 bases to trimming and J lost 11 bases, with 10 bases between them. CDR3 loop: CASSLGTSIYF. The CDR3 DNA is TGTGCCAGCAGCTTAGGGACATCCATATATTTT.

The CDR3 protein is CASSQRSNNQPQHF. CDR3 bases: TGCGCCAGCAGCCAGCGGTCAAACAATCAGCCCCAGCATTTT. The rearrangement links TRBV4-1 to TRBJ1-5, with D uncertain. V was shortened by 3 bases and J by 3 bases, with 9 bases between the two germline ends. The CDR3 is made up of 14 amino acids. Looked up from germline, CDR1 is MGHRA and CDR2 is YSYEKL.